A single sample is the source of the 4 T cell receptor beta chains below, sequenced in a study of blood T cells in healthy people across ages. Primers used in a second PCR of about 7 to 12 cycles were a sample-barcoded 5' primer and a J-beta primer mix. TCRdb recomputed calls from the 5' RACE reads with MiXCR, one row per CDR3 protein. The sample shows some 710,000 distinct CDR3 sequences, more than 35% of them seen only once. The sequenced sample was blood. Every receptor here comes from a man older than 75 in good health.

The rearrangement uses TRBV4-3 and TRBJ1-4, with D perhaps TRBD1 (5 bases). The CDR3 sequence is 16 residues long. Trimming removed 0 bases at V and 5 bases at J, with 13 bases between. Per the germline V gene, CDR1 is LGHNA and CDR2 is YSLEER. The CDR3 protein is CASSQDRGRLNEKLFF. Written as DNA, the CDR3 is TGCGCCAGCAGCCAAGATCGGGGGAGGTTAAATGAAAAACTGTTTTTT.

J is TRBJ2-5 and V is TRBV11-3; D is ambiguous. V gave up 3 bases and J gave up 3 bases, with 14 bases separating them. Germline lookup yields CDR1 SGHNT and CDR2 YENEEA. The CDR3 extends over 15 amino acids. CDR3 sequence: CASSFSGRGEETQYF. CDR3 DNA sequence: TGTGCCAGCAGCTTCTCAGGCCGTGGGGAAGAGACCCAGTACTTC.

The table lists this clonotype with a count of one. A much larger clone differs by one base, so this may be a read error. The rearrangement joins TRBV10-3 to TRBJ2-7, with D maybe TRBD1 (6 bases). The J call may be mistaken, given a closer DNA end match to TRBJ2-5. The CDR3 contains 13 residues. Germline values: CDR1 ENHRY, CDR2 SYGVKD. CDR3 coding DNA: TGTGCCGTCGGTACAGGGCCGGGGGAGACCCAGTACTTC. This gives the protein CAVGTGPGETQYF.

V and J are TRBV5-1 and TRBJ1-1; D remains unclear. V lost 2 bases to trimming and J lost 2 bases, with 10 bases between them. Per the germline V gene, CDR1 is SGHRS and CDR2 is YFSETQ. The CDR3 consists of 14 residues. DNA for the CDR3: TGCGCCAGCAGCTTTCCAAACAGTAACACTGAAGCTTTCTTT. Translating it yields CASSFPNSNTEAFF.